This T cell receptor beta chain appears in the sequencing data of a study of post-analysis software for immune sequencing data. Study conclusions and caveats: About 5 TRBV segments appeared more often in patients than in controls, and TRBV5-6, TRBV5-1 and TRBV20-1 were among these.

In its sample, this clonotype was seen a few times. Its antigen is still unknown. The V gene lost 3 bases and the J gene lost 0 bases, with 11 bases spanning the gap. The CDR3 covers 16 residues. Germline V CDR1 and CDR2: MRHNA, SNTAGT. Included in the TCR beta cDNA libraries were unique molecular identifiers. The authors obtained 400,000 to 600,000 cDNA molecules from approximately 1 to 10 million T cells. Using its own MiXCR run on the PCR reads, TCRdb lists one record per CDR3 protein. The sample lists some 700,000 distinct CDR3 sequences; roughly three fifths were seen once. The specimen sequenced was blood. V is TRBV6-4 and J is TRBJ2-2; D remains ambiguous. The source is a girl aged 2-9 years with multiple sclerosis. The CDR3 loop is CASSEFGQTNTGELFF. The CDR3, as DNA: TGTGCCAGCAGTGAGTTTGGTCAGACGAACACCGGGGAGCTGTTTTTT.